One and the same sample provided the 6 T cell receptor beta chains below, sequenced in a study of early T cells in non-severe SARS-CoV-2 infection (dated by TCRdb to 2020 to 2023). Library preparation was by 5' RACE. The sequencer listed for this sample is NextSeq 500. The raw public reads went through TCRdb reprocessing: fastp at Q25, MiXCR clone calling, in-frame beta chains kept. Rows matching on CDR3 protein sequence are summarized as one entry with the most common DNA and genes. Across this sample there are around 45,000 distinct CDR3 sequences, with roughly 4% seen only once. The leading ten clones occupy around 2.9% of the sample. Sequences were obtained from whole blood. All receptors come from an adult who was a healthcare worker with PCR-confirmed SARS-CoV-2 infection or an uninfected control (not recorded which).

This clonotype was picked up many times. At one end the junction does not follow the germline gene, possibly because of a read error. This chain uses TRBV7-7 with TRBJ2-5; the D is unclear. The CDR3 sequence is 13 residues long. CDR1 and CDR2 from the germline V gene are SSHAT and FNYEAQ (reference sequence). The CDR3 DNA reads as TGTGCTAGCAGCTCGAGTGGCCAAGAGACCCAGTACTTC. Its protein product is CASSSSGQETQYF.

In its sample, this clonotype was seen many times. The chain joins TRBV20-1 to TRBJ1-1; possibly TRBD1 for D (5 bases). The CDR3 consists of 17 residues. Germline CDR1 and CDR2: DFQATT and SNEGSKA (reference sequence). The germline V and J ends were trimmed by 4 bases and 1 base, with 22 bases remaining between them. Written as DNA, the CDR3 is TGCAGTGCTACCTCAAGTAGGTGGGGACCTGGGAACACTGAAGCTTTCTTT. It yields the protein CSATSSRWGPGNTEAFF.

Ten or more counts support this clonotype. This chain uses TRBV12-3 or TRBV12-4 with TRBJ2-2; D may be TRBD2 (5 bases). V dropped 6 bases and J dropped 3 bases, with 14 bases sitting between them. The CDR3 has 15 amino acids. Written as DNA, the CDR3 is TGTGCCAGCAGGTCATCGGAGGTCCACACCGGGGAGCTGTTTTTT. Amino acids: CASRSSEVHTGELFF.

The sample holds many counts of this clonotype. This chain uses TRBV6-5 with TRBJ2-1; D ambiguous. There are 13 residues in the CDR3. The V end was cut by 11 bases, the J end by 4 bases, with 15 bases between. CDR1 and CDR2 from the germline V gene are MNHEY and SVGAGI. This chain's CDR3 is CAVQEPLYNEQFF. The CDR3 DNA follows: TGTGCCGTACAAGAGCCTCTATACAATGAGCAGTTCTTC.

This clonotype appeared many times. The chain is built from TRBV7-2 and TRBJ2-7; D gene uncertain. Trimming removed 2 bases from V and 3 bases from J, with 14 bases in between. The CDR3 totals 15 residues. CDR1 SGHTA and CDR2 FQGNSA come from the germline V gene. CDR3 protein: CASSLYGPPNYEQYF. In DNA form, the CDR3 reads TGTGCCAGCAGCTTATACGGCCCCCCGAACTACGAGCAGTACTTC. Complete variable domain (other parts from reference TRBV7-2 and TRBJ2-7): GAGVSQSPSNKVTEKGKDVELRCDPISGHTALYWYRQSLGQGLEFLIYFQGNSAPDKSGLPSDRFSAERTGGSVSTLTIQRTQQEDSAVYLCASSLYGPPNYEQYFGPGTRLTVT.

This clonotype was seen ten or more times. The chain recombines TRBV20-1 with TRBJ1-5, with D possibly matching TRBD1 (6 bases). The CDR3 sequence is 14 residues long. Trimming cost V 2 bases and J 2 bases, with 10 bases left between them. CDR1 and CDR2 from the germline V gene are DFQATT and SNEGSKA (reference sequence). The CDR3 loop is CSARSGAGNQPQHF. The CDR3 nucleotides are TGCAGTGCTAGATCGGGGGCCGGCAATCAGCCCCAGCATTTT.